Detailed here is one TCR beta chain. What it recognizes is unknown. PCR primers comprised 60 Vbeta and 13 Jbeta primers. Data came from immunoSEQ multiplex PCR; TCRdb stores just in-frame clones and leaves some out. Counted here are under 300,000 clones, about 75% occurring once; the ten biggest clones make up 2% to 2.5%. The data stem from a study of cytomegalovirus exposure and HLA in healthy donors. Findings of the study overall: Of the V segments, some could not be distinguished, including TRBV6-2 and TRBV6-3, and were excluded.

V lost 2 bases and J 4 bases, leaving 4 bases between the germline ends. The CDR3 consists of 12 residues. The germline V gene has CDR1 SGHRS and CDR2 YFSETQ. The material sequenced was PBMCs. This clonotype was sampled from a female donor in good health and CMV-seronegative. This chain links TRBV5-1 with TRBJ1-3; D is unresolved. CDR3 sequence (DNA): TGCGCCAGCAGCTTAGAGGGAAACACCATATATTTT. Protein sequence: CASSLEGNTIYF.